These T cell receptor beta chains were read from a single sample in a study of blood T cell repertoires in COVID-19. The assay was immunoSEQ multiplex PCR, and TCRdb's table has in-frame clones only and misses some. The sample records around 80,000 clones, 60% to 75% being singletons. The source material was peripheral blood. These receptors came from a man in his forties or fifties with active or convalescent COVID-19. The CDR3 runs from the conserved cysteine through the conserved F or W. The D gene is left open where the match is weak. Clone size appears in some rows only: once, few, many, or a class for an expanded clone.

>NA|TRBV6-2/TRBV6-3|TRBJ2-7|NA
CASSKTGLLDRPYF
TGTGCCAGCAGTAAGACAGGTCTCCTGGATCGTCCGTACTTC
>NA|TRBV11-2|TRBJ2-1|NA
CASSFARGSYNEQFF
TGTGCCAGCAGCTTCGCGCGGGGATCCTACAATGAGCAGTTCTTC
>NA|TRBV5-5|TRBJ2-7|NA
CASSLGLGLWSYEQYF
TGTGCCAGCAGCTTGGGGCTGGGGCTTTGGTCCTACGAGCAGTACTTC
>NA|TRBV7-2|TRBJ1-2|TRBD1
CASSLHAPGQGAGYGYTF
TGTGCCAGCAGCTTACACGCCCCGGGACAGGGGGCAGGGTATGGCTACACCTTC
>few|TRBV7-8|TRBJ2-1|TRBD2
CASSPHRATRGGFNEQFF
TGTGCCAGCAGCCCTCACCGGGCTACGCGGGGGGGATTCAATGAGCAGTTCTTC
>NA|TRBV24-1|TRBJ1-4|NA
CATSDPCRGCRATNEKLFF
TGTGCCACCAGTGATCCCTGTAGGGGGTGTAGGGCAACTAATGAAAAACTGTTTTTT
>NA|TRBV7-9|TRBJ1-2|NA
CASSPDMFYGYTF
TGTGCCAGCAGCCCAGACATGTTCTATGGCTACACCTTC
>NA|TRBV7-9|TRBJ2-3|TRBD1
CASSLEGQPATDTQYF
TGTGCCAGCAGCTTAGAGGGACAGCCCGCCACAGATACGCAGTATTTT
>once|TRBV9|TRBJ2-7|NA
CASSVDLDMTYEQYF
TGTGCCAGCAGCGTAGACCTGGACATGACCTACGAGCAGTACTTC
>NA|TRBV3-1/TRBV3-2|TRBJ2-3|TRBD2
CASSTSSGVGTDTQYF
TGTGCCAGCAGCACATCTAGCGGGGTTGGTACAGATACGCAGTATTTT
>NA|TRBV6-5|TRBJ2-5|NA
CASSPPGPRGETQYF
TGTGCCAGCAGTCCTCCGGGCCCAAGGGGGGAGACCCAGTACTTC
>NA|TRBV14|TRBJ1-2|NA
CASSLAQPDRYGYTF
TGTGCCAGCAGCCTAGCCCAACCAGACCGCTATGGCTACACCTTC
>NA|TRBV7-2|TRBJ2-7|NA
CASSPSGGSYEQYF
TGTGCCAGCAGCCCAAGTGGGGGGTCCTACGAGCAGTACTTC
>NA|TRBV9|TRBJ2-3|NA
CASSVAARGTDTQYF
TGTGCCAGCAGCGTAGCGGCCAGGGGCACAGATACGCAGTATTTT
>NA|TRBV6-5|TRBJ1-1|NA
CASSYSGVRNTEAFF
TGTGCCAGCAGTTACTCAGGGGTTCGGAACACTGAAGCTTTCTTT
>NA|TRBV14|TRBJ2-2|NA
CASSLYITTGELFF
TGTGCCAGCAGCCTTTACATAACGACCGGGGAGCTGTTTTTT
>NA|TRBV6-1|TRBJ2-2|TRBD1
CASSVRTGQNTGELFF
TGTGCCAGCAGTGTGCGGACAGGACAGAACACCGGGGAGCTGTTTTTT
>NA|TRBV7-8|TRBJ1-6|NA
CASSSDSLSNSPLHF
TGTGCCAGCAGCTCTGACTCTCTGTCCAATTCACCCCTCCACTTT
>NA|TRBV5-4|TRBJ2-1|TRBD2
CATFLAGGPRNEQFF
TGTGCCACCTTTTTAGCGGGGGGGCCCAGGAATGAGCAGTTCTTC
>once|TRBV19|TRBJ2-2|TRBD2
CASSIRGSGTRSTGELFF
TGTGCCAGTAGTATAAGGGGGAGCGGGACTAGGAGCACCGGGGAGCTGTTTTTT
>NA|TRBV2|TRBJ2-2|TRBD2
CASQSTAGAGELFF
TGTGCCAGCCAGAGTACCGCGGGGGCCGGGGAGCTGTTTTTT
>NA|TRBV9|TRBJ1-1|TRBD1
CASSSRQGAGTEAFF
TGTGCCAGCAGCTCAAGACAGGGGGCTGGGACTGAAGCTTTCTTT
>NA|TRBV24-1|TRBJ1-1|NA
CATTPQVISTEAFF
TGTGCCACCACCCCCCAGGTTATTAGCACTGAAGCTTTCTTT
>few|TRBV3-1/TRBV3-2|TRBJ1-6|NA
CASSPWQGRSPLHF
TGTGCCAGCAGCCCCTGGCAGGGCCGGTCACCCCTCCACTTT
>NA|TRBV5-1|TRBJ2-1|NA
CASSLAGATHNEQFF
TGCGCCAGCAGCTTGGCTGGGGCTACACACAATGAGCAGTTCTTC
>NA|TRBV7-3|TRBJ2-7|NA
CASSLSGSSDEQYF
TGTGCCAGCAGCTTATCAGGGTCTTCTGACGAGCAGTACTTC
>NA|TRBV19|TRBJ1-2|NA
CASSIGYGYTF
TGTGCCAGTAGTATCGGGTATGGCTACACCTTC
>NA|TRBV9|TRBJ1-2|TRBD1
CASSVDRTGNYGYTF
TGTGCCAGCAGCGTAGACAGGACAGGGAACTATGGCTACACCTTC
>NA|TRBV27|TRBJ2-1|NA
CASSPPGLSYNEQFF
TGTGCCAGCAGTCCCCCGGGACTCAGCTACAATGAGCAGTTCTTC
>NA|TRBV13|TRBJ2-2|NA
CASSFEFIGELFF
TGTGCCAGCAGCTTCGAGTTCATCGGGGAGCTGTTTTTT
>few|TRBV9|TRBJ1-2|NA
CASSVDQAPYTF
TGTGCCAGCAGCGTAGATCAGGCCCCCTACACCTTC
>once|TRBV5-1|TRBJ1-3|NA
CASSLARRDVWGNTIYF
TGCGCCAGCAGCTTGGCCAGGCGGGACGTATGGGGAAACACCATATATTTT
>NA|TRBV28|TRBJ2-1|NA
CASSFQKNTYNEQFF
TGTGCCAGCAGTTTTCAAAAAAACACCTACAATGAGCAGTTCTTC
>once|TRBV11-2|TRBJ2-1|TRBD2
CASRLSSGVLDEQFF
TGTGCCAGCAGACTCAGTAGCGGGGTCTTGGATGAGCAGTTCTTC
>NA|TRBV12-3/TRBV12-4|TRBJ1-1|NA
CASATGWATEAFF
TGTGCCAGTGCTACAGGGTGGGCCACTGAAGCTTTCTTT
>NA|TRBV7-9|TRBJ1-1|NA
CASSPWSRPGTEAFF
TGTGCCAGCAGCCCTTGGTCCCGGCCGGGCACTGAAGCTTTCTTT
>NA|TRBV5-4|TRBJ2-3|TRBD2
CASSWGGRSSYTQYF
TGTGCCAGCAGCTGGGGGGGACGGAGTTCATATACGCAGTATTTT
>NA|TRBV11-3|TRBJ2-3|TRBD1
CASSLDRGTDTQYF
TGTGCCAGCAGCTTGGACAGGGGGACAGATACGCAGTATTTT
>NA|TRBV5-1|TRBJ1-2|NA
CASSLAGVGIGYGYTF
TGCGCCAGCAGCTTGGCCGGGGTTGGTATAGGCTATGGCTACACCTTC
>NA|TRBV16|TRBJ1-2|NA
CASSQFSRWGETNYGYTF
TGTGCCAGCAGCCAATTCAGCCGCTGGGGGGAAACTAACTATGGCTACACCTTC
>NA|TRBV6-4|TRBJ2-2|TRBD1
CASRAGTGFTGELFF
TGTGCCAGCAGAGCCGGGACAGGGTTTACCGGGGAGCTGTTTTTT
>NA|TRBV2|TRBJ1-3|NA
CASRAEGTIYF
TGTGCCAGCAGGGCCGAGGGCACCATATATTTT
>NA|TRBV7-2|TRBJ2-7|NA
CASSLGRDYEQYF
TGTGCCAGCAGCTTAGGAAGAGACTACGAGCAGTACTTC
>NA|TRBV6-5|TRBJ1-1|NA
CASSYFPGLEAFF
TGTGCCAGCAGTTACTTCCCAGGACTAGAAGCTTTCTTT
>NA|TRBV4-3|TRBJ2-7|TRBD2
CASSQGRGASYEQYF
TGCGCCAGCAGCCAAGGGCGGGGGGCCTCCTACGAGCAGTACTTC
>NA|TRBV12-3/TRBV12-4|TRBJ1-3|TRBD1
CAIPGQGRNTIYF
TGTGCCATCCCGGGACAGGGTAGAAACACCATATATTTT
>NA|TRBV7-2|TRBJ2-1|TRBD2
CASSGLADAYNEQFF
TGTGCCAGCAGCGGACTAGCGGACGCCTACAATGAGCAGTTCTTC
>NA|TRBV20-1|TRBJ2-3|NA
CSAYRSDTQYF
TGCAGTGCTTACAGATCAGATACGCAGTATTTT
>NA|TRBV5-1|TRBJ2-2|TRBD1
CASSNGQGTGELFF
TGCGCCAGCAGTAACGGACAGGGCACCGGGGAGCTGTTTTTT
>NA|TRBV25-1|TRBJ1-2|NA
CASTSDSARGYTF
TGTGCCAGCACGTCCGACAGCGCACGAGGCTACACCTTC
>once|TRBV5-4|TRBJ2-1|NA
CASSEHGTMRQFF
TGTGCCAGCAGCGAGCATGGGACAATGAGGCAGTTCTTC
>NA|TRBV5-1|TRBJ2-1|NA
CASSSLFYNEQFF
TGCGCCAGCAGCTCTCTCTTCTACAATGAGCAGTTCTTC
>NA|TRBV23-1|TRBJ2-3|NA
CASSLKSRAPQLPTDTQYF
TGCGCCAGCAGTCTTAAGTCGAGGGCCCCCCAACTCCCCACAGATACGCAGTATTTT
>few|TRBV5-4|TRBJ2-3|NA
CASSDRGLNTQYF
TGTGCCAGCAGTGACCGGGGGTTAAATACGCAGTATTTT
>NA|TRBV9|TRBJ2-2|NA
CASSYTSGVESGELFF
TGTGCCAGCAGCTACACCTCAGGTGTAGAGTCCGGGGAGCTGTTTTTT
>NA|TRBV9|TRBJ1-2|TRBD1
CASSAGTVYGYTF
TGTGCCAGCAGCGCCGGGACAGTTTATGGCTACACCTTC
>NA|TRBV3-1/TRBV3-2|TRBJ2-7|NA
CASSQVPGGFYEQYF
TGTGCCAGCAGCCAAGTCCCTGGGGGGTTCTACGAGCAGTACTTC
>NA|TRBV7-3|TRBJ2-3|TRBD2
CASTQSGARTDTQYF
TGTGCCAGCACACAAAGCGGGGCCCGCACAGATACGCAGTATTTT
>NA|TRBV7-2|TRBJ1-2|TRBD1
CASSTRAAAGGSGYTF
TGTGCCAGCAGCACACGGGCGGCGGCAGGGGGCAGTGGCTACACCTTC